One sample yielded the 20 T cell receptor beta chains listed below, sequenced in a study of T cells in Graves' hyperthyroidism and ophthalmopathy. Amplified regions were TCR beta CDR3 sequences from RNA transcripts. The HTBI primer set served for first-round RT-PCR of the TCR CDR3. TCRdb re-called the multiplex PCR reads through MiXCR, storing one row per CDR3 protein. Of roughly 530,000 distinct CDR3 sequences in the sample, over 15% are singletons; the top ten hold roughly 18%. The sample taken for sequencing was blood. The receptors stem from a woman under 30 with Graves' ophthalmopathy.

This clonotype was detected a few times. This may be a read error: a much more frequent sequence differs by one nucleotide. The chain uses TRBV2 and TRBJ1-1; TRBD1 agrees at 7 bases. The CDR3 contains 17 residues. V lost 1 base, J lost 0 bases, and 8 bases stayed unmatched. Germline V gives CDR1 SNHLY, CDR2 FYNNEI. The CDR3 nucleotides are TGTGCCAGCAGTGAAGTGCCCGGGACAGAGATGAACACTGAAGCTTTCTTT. It translates to CASSEVPGTEMNTEAFF.

This clonotype has a count of ten or more. The gene calls are TRBV28 and TRBJ1-2; 11 bases are shared with TRBD1. This CDR3 comprises 16 residues. V lost 5 bases and J lost 7; bases outside the gene matches: 12. Germline CDR1 reads MDHEN; CDR2 reads SYDVKM. The CDR3 protein is CASSPGTGGGLGGYTF. In nucleotides, the CDR3 is TGTGCCAGCAGTCCAGGGACAGGGGGAGGTCTCGGTGGCTACACCTTC.

This clonotype was found many times. The chain uses TRBV7-8 and TRBJ2-1; tentatively, D is TRBD1 or TRBD2 (5 bases each). CDR1 and CDR2 (germline): SGHVS, FQNEAQ. The CDR3 length is 13 residues. The V and J ends lost 4 bases and 5 bases respectively, with 9 bases between them. CDR3 loop: CASSSGPNNEQFF. CDR3 nucleotides: TGTGCCAGCAGCTCGGGACCAAACAATGAGCAGTTCTTC.

This clonotype was seen repeatedly, ten times or more. The chain links TRBV24-1 to TRBJ2-7, with no clear D. Germline values: CDR1 KGHDR, CDR2 SFDVKD. Trimming took 2 bases from V and 5 from J, leaving 9 bases between them. This CDR3 region has 13 residues. CDR3 residues: CATSDSIANEQYF. Written as DNA, the CDR3 is TGTGCCACCAGTGATTCTATCGCAAACGAGCAGTACTTC.

This clonotype showed up just a few times. This sequence joins TRBV30 and TRBJ1-2; TRBD1 matches 7 bases. The germline V gene encodes CDR1 GTSNPN and CDR2 SVGIG (reference sequence). J gave up 7 bases and V 4 bases, and 3 bases lay outside the gene matches. CDR3 length: 11 residues. The CDR3 DNA sequence: TGTGCCTGGAAGACAGGGCTTGGCTACACCTTC. Protein: CAWKTGLGYTF.

Turning to this clonotype: At one end the junction does not follow the germline gene, possibly because of a read error. The chain has TRBV6-2 or TRBV6-3 and TRBJ2-1; perhaps TRBD1 as D (5 bases). Germline V lookup: CDR1 MNHEY, CDR2 SVGEGT. This CDR3 is built from 16 residues. CDR3 amino acids: CASSYTRAISYDEQFF. For the CDR3, the DNA is TGTGCCAGCAGTTACACCAGGGCCATCTCCTACGATGAGCAGTTCTTC.

In its sample, this clonotype was seen many times. The DNA for the CDR3 is TGTGCCAGCTCTCCTCAAGACAGCTATGGCTACACCTTC. This translates into CASSPQDSYGYTF. This chain uses TRBV18 with TRBJ1-2; D possibly corresponds to TRBD1 (5 bases). The CDR3 spans 13 residues. Germline V gene lookup returns CDR1 KGHSH and CDR2 LQKENI. V was shortened by 6 bases and J by 4 bases, with 12 bases between the two germline ends. Looking up the rest from reference TRBV18 and TRBJ1-2 gives the full variable domain: NAGVMQNPRHLVRRRGQEARLRCSPMKGHSHVYWYRQLPEEGLKFMVYLQKENIIDESGMPKERFSAEFPKEGPSILRIQQVVRGDSAAYFCASSPQDSYGYTFGSGTRLTVV.

The chain carries TRBV9 and TRBJ2-2, with 14 bases aligning to TRBD2. The CDR3 consists of 18 residues. Losses at the gene ends were 2 bases for V and 8 bases for J; bases not matched to a gene: 11. Per germline, CDR1 SGDLS and CDR2 YYNGEE. The CDR3 nucleotides read TGTGCCAGCAGCGTGACTCCCGGGACTAGCGGGGGAAAGGGGGAGCTGTTTTTT. Translation gives CASSVTPGTSGGKGELFF.

J is TRBJ1-2 and V is TRBV19; no firm D call. The CDR3 has 15 residues. The germline V and J ends were trimmed by 3 bases and 1 base, with 12 bases remaining between them. Per the germline V gene, CDR1 is LNHDA and CDR2 is SQIVND (reference sequence). CDR3 in DNA: TGTGCCAGTAGTATGTTCGGCGGGGATAACTATGGCTACACCTTC. As protein: CASSMFGGDNYGYTF.

This clonotype was recorded at least ten times. The genes are TRBV20-1 and TRBJ1-2; weak D call: TRBD1 (5 bases). Germline V gene lookup returns CDR1 DFQATT and CDR2 SNEGSKA (reference sequence). The CDR3 consists of 11 residues. V was clipped by 1 base and J by 8 bases, with 8 bases between them. In DNA, the CDR3 is TGCAGTGCTAGAGTTGGGGCGGGCTACACCTTC. Encoded protein: CSARVGAGYTF.

V and J are TRBV9 and TRBJ1-2; D not resolved. There are 15 residues in the CDR3. The germline V gene encodes CDR1 SGDLS and CDR2 YYNGEE. V lost 10 bases to trimming and J lost 1 base, with 20 bases between them. The CDR3 DNA reads TGTGCCCGCGGAGATAGGAGGCATATTAACTATGGCTACACCTTC. Translating gives CARGDRRHINYGYTF.

In its sample, this clonotype was seen many times. The chain uses TRBV12-3 or TRBV12-4 and TRBJ2-1; 9 nucleotides agree with TRBD1. CDR3 length equals 14 residues. V was clipped by 0 bases and J by 12 bases; unmatched bases: 6. The CDR3 reads CASSLARGQGGQFF. CDR3 bases: TGTGCCAGCAGTTTAGCGCGGGGACAGGGCGGGCAGTTCTTC.

This sequence joins TRBV14 and TRBJ1-2; D perhaps matches TRBD1 (5 bases). Trimming took off 1 base at V and 4 bases at J, with 10 bases between the two ends. The CDR3 length is 14 residues. Germline CDR1 reads SGHDN; CDR2 reads FVKESK. CDR3 protein: CASSQGGGPYGYTF. In DNA form, the CDR3 reads TGTGCCAGCAGCCAAGGCGGGGGACCCTATGGCTACACCTTC.

This clonotype was picked up a small number of times. This chain uses TRBV11-2 with TRBJ2-5; D is ambiguous. CDR3 length: 13 amino acids. V shed 5 bases and J shed 5 bases, with 12 bases lying between them. Germline CDR1 reads SGHAT; CDR2 reads FQNNGV. Here the CDR3 reads CASSQAGRETQYF. Written as DNA, the CDR3 is TGTGCCAGCAGCCAAGCTGGTAGGGAGACCCAGTACTTC.

The V call is TRBV6-2 or TRBV6-3, the J call TRBJ2-7; a weak D match, TRBD2 (6 bases). V was pared by 7 bases and J by 3 bases, with 13 bases between. Germline V gives CDR1 MNHEY, CDR2 SVGEGT. CDR3 length equals 13 residues. Here the CDR3 DNA reads TGTGCCAGCAAGGGACGGGGGATCTACGAGCAGTACTTC. It yields the protein CASKGRGIYEQYF.

This clonotype was recorded at least ten times. The chain combines TRBV3-1 with TRBJ2-7, with 15 bases lining up with TRBD2. Germline V gene data show CDR1 as LGHDT and CDR2 as YNNKEL (reference sequence). The CDR3 length is 19 residues. Trimming removed 0 bases from V and 5 bases from J; junction bases left unmatched: 11. The CDR3 bases are TGTGCCAGCAGCCAAGAGCTAGCCGGGACTAGCGGGAGGATCGACGAGCAGTACTTC. Translated: CASSQELAGTSGRIDEQYF.

This clonotype has a count of ten or more. The chain employs TRBV11-2 and TRBJ2-2, with D possibly being TRBD1 or TRBD2 (5 bases each). Trimming shortened V by 1 base and J by 6 bases, and 18 bases separated the two germline ends. The CDR3 loop spans 17 amino acids. CDR1 is SGHAT, CDR2 FQNNGV, per germline. The CDR3 nucleotides read TGTGCCAGCAGCTTAGGGGGGTCAGCGGCGAGTTCCGGGGAGCTGTTTTTT. It codes for CASSLGGSAASSGELFF. Combining the CDR3 with reference TRBV11-2 and TRBJ2-2 gives the whole variable domain EAGVAQSPRYKIIEKRQSVAFWCNPISGHATLYWYQQILGQGPKLLIQFQNNGVVDDSQLPKDRFSAERLKGVDSTLKIQPAKLEDSAVYLCASSLGGSAASSGELFFGEGSRLTVL.

The V gene is TRBV4-1, the J gene TRBJ1-1; no definite D call. This CDR3 has 14 residues. The V end was cut by 4 bases, the J end by 1 base, with 10 bases between. Germline V gene data show CDR1 as MGHRA and CDR2 as YSYEKL. As DNA, the CDR3 is TGCGCCAGCAGCCTCCACCTAGCGAACACTGAAGCTTTCTTT. Amino acid sequence: CASSLHLANTEAFF.

This clonotype has more than one count but fewer than ten. The V and J genes are TRBV7-2 and TRBJ2-1, with 13 bases matching TRBD2. The CDR3 runs 14 residues. V lost 1 base to trimming and J lost 14 bases; unmatched junction nucleotides: 5. CDR1 and CDR2 (germline): SGHTA, FQGNSA. The CDR3 protein is CASSLGTSGRREFF. The CDR3 coding sequence is TGTGCCAGCAGCTTAGGGACTAGCGGGAGACGGGAGTTCTTC.

This clonotype was seen repeatedly, ten times or more. This sequence joins TRBV3-1 and TRBJ1-1, with D hard to call. Per the germline V gene, CDR1 is LGHDT and CDR2 is YNNKEL (reference sequence). V was pared by 1 base and J by 1 base, with 10 bases between. The CDR3 is made up of 15 amino acids. The CDR3 DNA sequence: TGTGCCAGCAGCCAAGCGGCGACGGCGAACACTGAAGCTTTCTTT. Its protein product is CASSQAATANTEAFF. Together with reference TRBV3-1 and TRBJ1-1, the CDR3 gives the full variable domain: DTAVSQTPKYLVTQMGNDKSIKCEQNLGHDTMYWYKQDSKKFLKIMFSYNNKELIINETVPNRFSPKSPDKAHLNLHINSLELGDSAVYFCASSQAATANTEAFFGQGTRLTVV.